The rows below give T cell receptor beta chains drawn from one sample of a study of blood T cell repertoires in COVID-19. Clones were read by immunoSEQ multiplex PCR, and TCRdb kept only the in-frame ones, dropping some. This table has 140,000 to 150,000 clones, approximately 80% appearing once. The sample consisted of peripheral blood. These TCRs come from a human donor in a cohort sampled during active COVID-19. The CDR3 runs from the conserved cysteine through the conserved F or W. A D gene is named only where the DNA matches it firmly. The size entry is marked missing in some rows and otherwise reads once, few, many or a size class.

V gene: TRBV30; D gene: TRBD2; J gene: TRBJ2-2; clone size: .; CDR3 DNA: TGTGCCTGGAGTGATAGCGGGTTTTTTCTTGGGGAGCTGTTTTTT; CDR3 protein: CAWSDSGFFLGELFF
V gene: TRBV14; D gene: .; J gene: TRBJ2-7; clone size: .; CDR3 DNA: TGTGCCAGCAGCCAAAGTCTGACGGGGAAGCAGTACTTC; CDR3 protein: CASSQSLTGKQYF
V gene: TRBV5-1; D gene: TRBD1; J gene: TRBJ1-3; clone size: .; CDR3 DNA: TGCGCCAGCACTGGGACAGAAAGCTCTGGAAACACCATATATTTT; CDR3 protein: CASTGTESSGNTIYF
V gene: TRBV3-1/TRBV3-2; D gene: .; J gene: TRBJ2-1; clone size: .; CDR3 DNA: TGTGCCAGCAGCCGGAGGGGGGAGGGGGAGCAGTTCTTC; CDR3 protein: CASSRRGEGEQFF
V gene: TRBV5-1; D gene: TRBD1; J gene: TRBJ1-4; clone size: .; CDR3 DNA: TGCGCCAGCAGCCCGGGACAGGGGACCGAAAAACTGTTTTTT; CDR3 protein: CASSPGQGTEKLFF
V gene: TRBV7-8; D gene: .; J gene: TRBJ1-5; clone size: .; CDR3 DNA: TGTGCCAGCAGCTTAGTGCGTAGGCAGGGCAATCAGCCCCAGCATTTT; CDR3 protein: CASSLVRRQGNQPQHF
V gene: TRBV28; D gene: .; J gene: TRBJ1-2; clone size: few; CDR3 DNA: TGTGCCAGCAGTTTCGGAGACAGACTTTCTAACTATGGCTACACCTTC; CDR3 protein: CASSFGDRLSNYGYTF
V gene: TRBV7-3; D gene: TRBD1; J gene: TRBJ2-1; clone size: .; CDR3 DNA: TGTGCCAGCAGCTTGCCGGGACAGGGAATCGAGCAGTTCTTC; CDR3 protein: CASSLPGQGIEQFF
V gene: TRBV6-4; D gene: .; J gene: TRBJ1-5; clone size: .; CDR3 DNA: TGTGCCAGCAGTTCCGGGATCCACCCCACGCCCCAGCATTTT; CDR3 protein: CASSSGIHPTPQHF
V gene: TRBV19; D gene: TRBD1; J gene: TRBJ1-2; clone size: .; CDR3 DNA: TGTGCCAGCGGGGACAGGGGGATTTATGGCTACACCTTC; CDR3 protein: CASGDRGIYGYTF
V gene: TRBV19; D gene: TRBD2; J gene: TRBJ2-5; clone size: .; CDR3 DNA: TGTGCCAGTTCCAAGGGACTAATACAAGAGACCCAGTACTTC; CDR3 protein: CASSKGLIQETQYF
V gene: TRBV7-3; D gene: .; J gene: TRBJ1-5; clone size: few; CDR3 DNA: TGTGCCAGCAGCCTTGACCGGGGTCAGCCCCAGCATTTT; CDR3 protein: CASSLDRGQPQHF
V gene: TRBV19; D gene: .; J gene: TRBJ1-1; clone size: .; CDR3 DNA: TGTGCCAGTAGTATAGTAGGGACATCGCCTGAAGCTTTCTTT; CDR3 protein: CASSIVGTSPEAFF
V gene: TRBV9; D gene: TRBD2; J gene: TRBJ2-3; clone size: few; CDR3 DNA: TGTGCCAGCAGCTTAATGACTAGCGGGGGATCCACAGATACGCAGTATTTT; CDR3 protein: CASSLMTSGGSTDTQYF
V gene: TRBV5-1; D gene: .; J gene: TRBJ1-2; clone size: .; CDR3 DNA: TGCGCCAGCAGCCTTTCCCCAGGAACCTATGGCTACACCTTC; CDR3 protein: CASSLSPGTYGYTF
V gene: TRBV28; D gene: TRBD1; J gene: TRBJ2-3; clone size: few; CDR3 DNA: TGTGCCAGCAGTGGCCCGGGACAGGGGGCGGGGGATACGCAGTATTTT; CDR3 protein: CASSGPGQGAGDTQYF
V gene: TRBV27; D gene: .; J gene: TRBJ1-1; clone size: few; CDR3 DNA: TGTGCCAGCAGTTTTCTAGGGGAAGAAGCTTTCTTT; CDR3 protein: CASSFLGEEAFF
V gene: TRBV2; D gene: TRBD2; J gene: TRBJ2-2; clone size: .; CDR3 DNA: TGTGCCAGCAGTACCCCGGGACTAGCGGGGAACACCGGGGAGCTGTTTTTT; CDR3 protein: CASSTPGLAGNTGELFF
V gene: TRBV28; D gene: TRBD1; J gene: TRBJ2-7; clone size: .; CDR3 DNA: TGTGCCAGCAGTGAACAGGGGGCCCACGAGCAGTACTTC; CDR3 protein: CASSEQGAHEQYF
V gene: TRBV12-3/TRBV12-4; D gene: TRBD2; J gene: TRBJ2-7; clone size: .; CDR3 DNA: TGTGCCAGCAGTTCGGGGGGGGAGCAGTACTTC; CDR3 protein: CASSSGGEQYF
V gene: TRBV28; D gene: .; J gene: TRBJ2-7; clone size: .; CDR3 DNA: TGTGCCAGCGGACCGGACAGAGAATACGAGCAGTACTTC; CDR3 protein: CASGPDREYEQYF
V gene: TRBV5-1; D gene: .; J gene: TRBJ2-3; clone size: .; CDR3 DNA: TGCGCCAGCAGCACCCCGGGGGGCACAGATACGCAGTATTTT; CDR3 protein: CASSTPGGTDTQYF
V gene: TRBV7-2; D gene: .; J gene: TRBJ1-2; clone size: once; CDR3 DNA: TGTGCCAGCAGCCGCCCCGACCGGAGGGGAGGCTACACCTTC; CDR3 protein: CASSRPDRRGGYTF
V gene: TRBV19; D gene: TRBD1; J gene: TRBJ2-1; clone size: few; CDR3 DNA: TGTGCCAGTAGTACCCGACAGGGGGCGGTGGGGAATGAGCAGTTCTTC; CDR3 protein: CASSTRQGAVGNEQFF
V gene: TRBV3-1/TRBV3-2; D gene: .; J gene: TRBJ1-2; clone size: .; CDR3 DNA: TGTGCCAGCAGCCAAGGAAGACTGTGGGGCTACACCTTC; CDR3 protein: CASSQGRLWGYTF
V gene: TRBV5-1; D gene: TRBD1; J gene: TRBJ1-6; clone size: few; CDR3 DNA: TGCGCCAGCAGCTTGGTGGGACAGGGTAATTCACCCCTCCACTTT; CDR3 protein: CASSLVGQGNSPLHF
V gene: TRBV28; D gene: TRBD1; J gene: TRBJ1-5; clone size: many; CDR3 DNA: TGTGCCAGCAGCCGTACAGGGGTGAGTCAGCCCCAGCATTTT; CDR3 protein: CASSRTGVSQPQHF
V gene: TRBV4-3; D gene: .; J gene: TRBJ2-3; clone size: .; CDR3 DNA: TGCGCCAGCAGCCAAGATCCACAGAAGGTGACGCAGTATTTT; CDR3 protein: CASSQDPQKVTQYF
V gene: TRBV5-5; D gene: .; J gene: TRBJ2-7; clone size: .; CDR3 DNA: TGTGCCAGCAGCCCCGAGGCCGGGTTGATTACCGAGCAGTACTTC; CDR3 protein: CASSPEAGLITEQYF